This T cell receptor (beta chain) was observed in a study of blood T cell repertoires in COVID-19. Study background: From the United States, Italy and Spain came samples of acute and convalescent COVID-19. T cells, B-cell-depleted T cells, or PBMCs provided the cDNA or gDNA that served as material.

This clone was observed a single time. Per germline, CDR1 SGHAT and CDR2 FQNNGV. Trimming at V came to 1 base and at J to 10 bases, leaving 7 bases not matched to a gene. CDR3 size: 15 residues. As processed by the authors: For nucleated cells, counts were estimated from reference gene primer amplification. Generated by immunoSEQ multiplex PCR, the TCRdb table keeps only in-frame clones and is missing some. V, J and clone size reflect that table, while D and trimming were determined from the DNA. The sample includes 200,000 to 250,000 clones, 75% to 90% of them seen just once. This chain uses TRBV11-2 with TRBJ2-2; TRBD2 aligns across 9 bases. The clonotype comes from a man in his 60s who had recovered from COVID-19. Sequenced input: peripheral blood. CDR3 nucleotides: TGTGCCAGCAGCTTAGTAGCGGGAGCGATGATGGAGCTGTTTTTT. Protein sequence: CASSLVAGAMMELFF.